This T cell receptor (beta chain) was recorded in a study of immune heterogeneity within non-small cell lung tumors. Whole-study results and caveats: In tumor regions, T-cell clonality showed a moderate but significant correlation with local tumor mutational burden (R around 0.34). Identical dominant CDR3 beta clonotypes were found repeatedly across the tumor sites of a single patient, and these appeared alongside high-frequency clones that were unique to particular tumor locations.

It was a multiplex PCR that amplified TCR beta CDR3, with 32 V and 13 J primers. TCRdb recomputed calls from the multiplex PCR reads with MiXCR, one row per CDR3 protein. The sample holds some 4,700 distinct CDR3 sequences, about 20% seen once. This CDR3 spans 15 amino acids. In germline, CDR1 is DFQATT, CDR2 SNEGSKA (reference sequence). V shed 5 bases and J 4 bases; nucleotides not matched to a gene: 8. This clonotype was counted between two and nine times. Antigen: not known. At roughly 600 ng per sample, bulk tumor genomic DNA provided the template. Taken during surgery, several biopsies per primary tumor were spaced as far apart as possible within the tumor mass. The study enrolled patients with untreated, newly diagnosed non-small cell lung cancer who underwent curative surgery.

Sample: lung tumor tissue. This sequence originates from a man in his sixties with non-small cell lung cancer. The J gene is TRBJ1-3, the V gene TRBV20-1; TRBD1 matches at 10 bases. The DNA for the CDR3 is TGCAGTGCTCTAGCCGACAGGGGGCGCGGAAACACCATATATTTT. It translates to CSALADRGRGNTIYF.